Presented here are 10 T cell receptor beta chains from one specimen sequenced in a study of T-cell reconstitution after alpha-beta-depleted transplantation in children. During its preparation, the TCRbeta library received unique molecular identifiers. TCRdb independently ran MiXCR on the PCR reads; one entry per CDR3 protein. Of fewer than 120,000 distinct CDR3 sequences in the sample, 10% were seen once. The sequencing here drew on PBMCs from the stem cell graft donor, taken from the stem cell graft. These receptor sequences come from a human donor who donated a stem cell graft to a child with acute lymphoblastic leukemia.

This clonotype occurred many times. The chain has TRBV5-1 and TRBJ2-4; 10 bases map to TRBD1. The CDR3 extends over 14 amino acids. The germline V gene encodes CDR1 SGHRS and CDR2 YFSETQ. The junction had 4 bases not matched to a gene; V was cut back by 4 bases and J by 6 bases. Here the CDR3 DNA reads TGCGCCAGCAGCCCCCGGACAGGGGGAAACATTCAGTACTTC. This gives the protein CASSPRTGGNIQYF.

This clonotype was counted ten times or more. V and J are TRBV5-4 and TRBJ1-1; 7 bases map to TRBD1. The germline gives CDR1 SGHNT, CDR2 YYREEE (reference sequence). J lost 1 base, V lost 5 bases, and 5 bases had no gene match. The CDR3 runs 14 residues. CDR3 DNA: TGTGCCAGCAGACAGGGGTTCGGGAACACTGAAGCTTTCTTT. Translated, it gives CASRQGFGNTEAFF.

The chain recombines TRBV5-1 with TRBJ2-1; the D is unclear. The CDR3 is 16 amino acids. The ends were cut back, 4 bases at V and 0 bases at J, with 14 bases in the middle. Germline V gene data show CDR1 as SGHRS and CDR2 as YFSETQ. The CDR3 is CASSARGFSSYNEQFF. Written as DNA, the CDR3 is TGCGCCAGCAGCGCTAGAGGCTTCAGCTCCTACAATGAGCAGTTCTTC. Looking up the rest from reference TRBV5-1 and TRBJ2-1 gives the full variable domain: KAGVTQTPRYLIKTRGQQVTLSCSPISGHRSVSWYQQTPGQGLQFLFEYFSETQRNKGNFPGRFSGRQFSNSRSEMNVSTLELGDSALYLCASSARGFSSYNEQFFGPGTRLTVL.

Concerning this clonotype: This may be a read error, as it is one base from a much larger clone. The chain joins TRBV13 to TRBJ1-1, with D perhaps TRBD1 (6 bases). Trimming left V 1 base short and J 5 bases short, with 14 bases between. The CDR3 is 15 amino acids. Germline V CDR1 and CDR2: PRHDT, FYEKMQ (reference sequence). CDR3 in DNA: TGTGCCAGCAGCTTAGTCGGGGGGCGCAGGACTGAAGCTTTCTTT. Protein sequence: CASSLVGGRRTEAFF.

Many counts were recorded for this clonotype. The V gene is TRBV7-2, the J gene TRBJ2-7, with D tentatively TRBD2 (6 bases). V lost 1 base, J lost 5 bases, and 12 bases lay in between. The CDR3 sequence is 14 residues long. Per the germline V gene, CDR1 is SGHTA and CDR2 is FQGNSA. The CDR3 is CASSLGQGGHEQYF. CDR3 nucleotides: TGTGCCAGCAGCTTAGGCCAGGGAGGCCACGAGCAGTACTTC.

This clonotype was found many times. This sequence joins TRBV20-1 and TRBJ2-4, with D tentatively TRBD1 or TRBD2 (5 bases each). V lost 5 bases and J 10 bases, leaving 18 bases between the germline ends. This CDR3 has 13 residues. The germline CDR1 and CDR2 sequences are DFQATT and SNEGSKA (reference sequence). The CDR3 is CSACTRTRGIQYF. The CDR3 DNA follows: TGCAGTGCTTGCACGAGGACGAGGGGTATTCAGTACTTC.

This clonotype was seen repeatedly, ten times or more. The rearrangement uses TRBV29-1 and TRBJ2-7; D possibly corresponds to TRBD1 (6 bases). CDR1 and CDR2 from the germline V gene are SQVTM and ANQGSEA. Trimming took off 0 bases at V and 2 bases at J, with 17 bases between the two ends. CDR3 length: 16 amino acids. The CDR3: CSVEDPAQGATYEQYF. In nucleotides, the CDR3 is TGCAGCGTTGAAGATCCGGCACAGGGTGCGACCTACGAGCAGTACTTC.

This clonotype was detected many times. This sequence joins TRBV7-2 and TRBJ2-2, with D maybe TRBD1 (6 bases). V gave up 1 base and J gave up 7 bases, with 16 bases separating them. CDR3 length: 16 residues. The germline V gene encodes CDR1 SGHTA and CDR2 FQGNSA. The CDR3 DNA is TGTGCCAGCAGCTTAGAACGGGCAGGGGCGAACGGGGAGCTGTTTTTT. This codes for CASSLERAGANGELFF.

There are many counts of this clonotype. The genes are TRBV12-3 or TRBV12-4 and TRBJ2-1, with D possibly being TRBD1 (6 bases). The germline V and J ends were trimmed by 4 bases and 10 bases, with 17 bases remaining between them. The CDR3 is 14 residues long. The CDR3 DNA reads TGTGCCAGCAGTTCACCCTACCAGGGGAACGAGCAGTTCTTC. The encoded protein is CASSSPYQGNEQFF.

In this sample, this clonotype turned up many times. The chain recombines TRBV18 with TRBJ2-1; tentative D call: TRBD1 (6 bases). This CDR3 spans 14 amino acids. Germline CDR1 reads KGHSH; CDR2 reads LQKENI. Trimming removed 2 bases at V and 6 bases at J, with 11 bases between. CDR3 sequence: CASSPSRGTNEQFF. CDR3 nucleotide sequence: TGTGCCAGCTCACCAAGTAGGGGGACCAATGAGCAGTTCTTC. Full variable domain (remainder filled in from reference TRBV18 and TRBJ2-1): NAGVMQNPRHLVRRRGQEARLRCSPMKGHSHVYWYRQLPEEGLKFMVYLQKENIIDESGMPKERFSAEFPKEGPSILRIQQVVRGDSAAYFCASSPSRGTNEQFFGPGTRLTVL.